The next 31 T cell receptor beta chains were all read from a single sample in a study of shared clonotypes between healthy human individuals. This table comes from immunoSEQ multiplex PCR, and its TCRdb copy is limited to in-frame clones, with some not included. The profile shows approximately 470,000 clones, over 70% of them singletons. Material: PBMCs. These receptors originate from a woman in her thirties or forties in good health. Some clones in this sample may be carry-over from other donors' samples.

There are a few counts of this clone. V is TRBV5-1 and J is TRBJ2-5, with 7 bases aligning to TRBD1. Per germline, CDR1 SGHRS and CDR2 YFSETQ. This CDR3 region has 16 residues. With 4 bases clipped from V and 6 bases from J, the junction kept 15 bases outside the gene matches. The CDR3 nucleotides read TGCGCCAGCAGCAATAGGCCGGGACAGTTACCTCAGACCCAGTACTTC. The encoded protein is CASSNRPGQLPQTQYF.

The V call is TRBV5-1, the J call TRBJ2-7; TRBD2 aligns across 12 bases. J lost 3 bases, V lost 0 bases, and 13 bases had no gene match. The germline V gene encodes CDR1 SGHRS and CDR2 YFSETQ. The CDR3 is 19 residues long. The CDR3 loop reads CASSLAATSGGYELYEQYF. The CDR3 coding sequence is TGCGCCAGCAGCTTGGCCGCGACTAGCGGGGGTTACGAACTCTACGAGCAGTACTTC. The whole variable domain, filled in from reference TRBV5-1 and TRBJ2-7, reads KAGVTQTPRYLIKTRGQQVTLSCSPISGHRSVSWYQQTPGQGLQFLFEYFSETQRNKGNFPGRFSGRQFSNSRSEMNVSTLELGDSALYLCASSLAATSGGYELYEQYFGPGTRLTVT.

A word on this clone: With a far larger clone one base away, a read error is the likely cause. The chain recombines TRBV4-3 with TRBJ1-5, with D perhaps matching TRBD1 (5 bases). V lost 0 bases and J lost 1, with 10 bases in between. Germline CDR1 reads LGHNA; CDR2 reads YSLEER. This CDR3 contains 16 residues. CDR3 nucleotides: TGCGCCAGCAGCCAAGAACCGGGACGGAGCAATCAGCCCCAGCATTTT. It encodes CASSQEPGRSNQPQHF.

J is TRBJ2-7 and V is TRBV28; D might be TRBD1 (6 bases). This CDR3 is 13 amino acids long. Trimming cost V 8 bases and J 5 bases, with 16 bases left between them. Germline lookup yields CDR1 MDHEN and CDR2 SYDVKM. The CDR3 is CASALVGAHEQYF. In nucleotides, the CDR3 is TGTGCCAGCGCGTTGGTGGGGGCCCACGAGCAGTACTTC. The full variable domain, completed using reference TRBV28 and TRBJ2-7, is DVKVTQSSRYLVKRTGEKVFLECVQDMDHENMFWYRQDPGLGLRLIYFSYDVKMKEKGDIPEGYSVSREKKERFSLILESASTNQTSMYLCASALVGAHEQYFGPGTRLTVT.

The chain carries TRBV9 and TRBJ2-3; 14 nucleotides line up with TRBD2. This CDR3 region has 17 residues. The germline V gene has CDR1 SGDLS and CDR2 YYNGEE. V dropped 4 bases and J dropped 4; count of bases not matched to a gene: 8. The CDR3 protein is CASSPGLAGGSADTQYF. CDR3 in DNA: TGTGCCAGCAGCCCTGGACTAGCGGGAGGATCGGCAGATACGCAGTATTTT.

V and J are TRBV7-2 and TRBJ2-7, with TRBD2 matching over 10 bases. The CDR3 covers 14 residues. The V gene's germline CDR1 is SGHTA and CDR2 FQGNSA. Unmatched junction bases numbered 5, after V lost 2 bases and J lost 7 bases. DNA for the CDR3: TGTGCCAGCAGCTTACTAGCGGGAGCGGAGGAGCAGTACTTC. Translation: CASSLLAGAEEQYF.

The J gene is TRBJ2-7, the V gene TRBV5-4, with D unresolved. This CDR3 has 18 amino acids. Germline V lookup: CDR1 SGHNT, CDR2 YYREEE (reference sequence). V lost 4 bases and J lost 0, with 23 bases in between. CDR3 sequence (DNA): TGTGCCAGCAGCCGGTCATTTGCCCCCGACCCCGTCTCCTACGAGCAGTACTTC. The encoded protein is CASSRSFAPDPVSYEQYF.

Written as DNA, the CDR3 is TGTGCCACCAGCAGAGACCGGGACAGGGGAACTGAAGCTTTCTTT. Its protein product is CATSRDRDRGTEAFF. The chain has TRBV15 and TRBJ1-1; TRBD1 aligns across 10 bases. The CDR3 covers 15 residues. V shed 0 bases and J 5 bases; nucleotides not matched to a gene: 3. CDR1 LNHNV and CDR2 YYDKDF come from the germline V gene (reference sequence).

V is TRBV5-6 and J is TRBJ2-3; 9 bases fit TRBD2. V dropped 3 bases and J dropped 4; count of bases not matched to a gene: 9. The V gene's germline CDR1 is SGHDT and CDR2 YYEEEE. This CDR3 comprises 16 residues. CDR3 bases: TGTGCCAGCAGCTGGGGGGCTAGCGGGGACGCAGATACGCAGTATTTT. This encodes CASSWGASGDADTQYF.

The rearrangement links TRBV2 to TRBJ2-1; TRBD2 is a possible D gene (5 bases). Germline V gene sequence: CDR1 SNHLY, CDR2 FYNNEI. The V end was cut by 3 bases, the J end by 4 bases, with 16 bases between. This CDR3 region has 16 residues. The CDR3 coding sequence is TGTGCCAGCAGTGATAAGAACGACTACCGGTACAATGAGCAGTTCTTC. This translates into CASSDKNDYRYNEQFF. The full variable domain, in which reference TRBV2 and TRBJ2-1 provide the parts outside the CDR3, is EPEVTQTPSHQVTQMGQEVILRCVPISNHLYFYWYRQILGQKVEFLVSFYNNEISEKSEIFDDQFSVERPDGSNFTLKIRSTKLEDSAMYFCASSDKNDYRYNEQFFGPGTRLTVL.

This clone appeared a few times. A far bigger clonotype differs at one base, so this is likely a read error. The CDR3 protein is CSVEYSSVYGYTF. The CDR3 nucleotides are TGCAGCGTTGAATATAGCTCCGTCTATGGCTACACCTTC. The rearrangement links TRBV29-1 to TRBJ1-2; D uncertain. V was cut by 2 bases and J by 4 bases, with 11 bases left in between. Germline values: CDR1 SQVTM, CDR2 ANQGSEA. The CDR3 runs to 13 residues.

This chain's CDR3 is CASSTPSTREWTYEQYF. The CDR3 DNA sequence: TGTGCCAGCAGCACCCCTAGCACAAGGGAGTGGACCTACGAGCAGTACTTC. The gene calls are TRBV21-1 and TRBJ2-7; whether TRBD2, the table's D call, matches the DNA was not checked. TRBV21-1 is noted as a pseudogene. The CDR3 is 17 residues long.

In this sample, this clone turned up a few times. The rearrangement links TRBV7-3 to TRBJ1-2; a possible D gene is TRBD1 (6 bases). Germline-derived CDR1 and CDR2 are SGHTA and FQGTGA. This CDR3 comprises 14 residues. The V end lost 5 bases, the J end lost 8 bases, and 18 bases lay between the germline ends. The CDR3 region is CASSPSRGAEGYTF. The CDR3 region has the DNA TGTGCCAGCAGCCCCAGCCGGGGGGCGGAAGGCTACACCTTC.

The chain has TRBV27 and TRBJ2-2; 8 nucleotides match TRBD1. J was trimmed by 6 bases and V by 6 bases; bases with no gene match: 12. The CDR3 length is 16 residues. CDR1 is MNHEY and CDR2 is SMNVEV in the germline V gene (reference sequence). CDR3 DNA: TGTGCCAGCAGCTCCTGGACAGGGTTTAACGCCGGGGAGCTGTTTTTT. Its translation is CASSSWTGFNAGELFF.

The chain joins TRBV18 to TRBJ1-5; D may be TRBD1 (6 bases). V dropped 6 bases and J dropped 0 bases, with 18 bases sitting between them. The CDR3 consists of 17 residues. Germline V lookup: CDR1 KGHSH, CDR2 LQKENI. The CDR3 sequence: CASSSPQGTYSNQPQHF. The DNA for the CDR3 is TGTGCCAGCTCTAGCCCACAGGGCACATATAGCAATCAGCCCCAGCATTTT.

This clone was found many times. The same CDR3 also results from other DNA sequences found in this sample. The chain links TRBV5-1 to TRBJ2-3, with D perhaps matching TRBD1 (6 bases). The CDR3 loop spans 16 amino acids. CDR1 and CDR2 (germline): SGHRS, YFSETQ. V dropped 4 bases and J dropped 4 bases, with 19 bases sitting between them. The CDR3 sequence: CASSVYGTPGSDTQYF. CDR3 bases: TGCGCCAGCAGCGTCTACGGGACACCCGGTTCAGATACGCAGTATTTT.

The CDR3 region is CASSPGTGQETQYF. DNA for the CDR3: TGTGCCAGCAGCCCCGGGACAGGCCAAGAGACCCAGTACTTC. This sequence joins TRBV7-3 and TRBJ2-5; 8 positions match TRBD1. After removal of 5 bases from V and 1 base from J, the junction contained 3 bases not matched to a gene. The CDR3 runs 14 residues. CDR1 SGHTA and CDR2 FQGTGA come from the germline V gene.

A word on this clone: A read error is the likely source, as a far larger clone sits one nucleotide away. The chain has TRBV9 and TRBJ2-1; 11 nucleotides match TRBD2. The CDR3 covers 15 residues. Germline loops: CDR1 SGDLS, CDR2 YYNGEE. CDR3 nucleotides: TGTGCCAGCAGCCCTCGGACTAGCGGGTCTTATGAGCGGTTCTTC. Its translation is CASSPRTSGSYERFF.

The CDR3 DNA reads as TGTGCCAGTAGTAACACTCTCTCCTTGGGGAGTGAGCAGTTCTTC. It encodes CASSNTLSLGSEQFF. This rearrangement joins TRBV19 to TRBJ2-1; D is possibly TRBD2 (5 bases). CDR1 is LNHDA and CDR2 is SQIVND in the germline V gene (reference sequence). CDR3 size: 15 residues. V dropped 4 bases and J dropped 9 bases, with 19 bases sitting between them. Complete variable domain (other parts from reference TRBV19 and TRBJ2-1): DGGITQSPKYLFRKEGQNVTLSCEQNLNHDAMYWYRQDPGQGLRLIYYSQIVNDFQKGDIAEGYSVSREKKESFPLTVTSAQKNPTAFYLCASSNTLSLGSEQFFGPGTRLTVL.

The count of this clone is one. The V call is TRBV6-5, the J call TRBJ1-1, with TRBD1 matching over 8 bases. Germline V gene sequence: CDR1 MNHEY, CDR2 SVGAGI. The length of the CDR3 is 15 residues. The trim removed 7 bases at V and 4 bases at J, leaving 11 bases unmatched. CDR3 in amino acids: CASINPGGAVTEAFF. The CDR3 DNA reads TGTGCCAGCATAAACCCAGGGGGCGCGGTCACTGAAGCTTTCTTT.

The chain uses TRBV15 and TRBJ2-7; 9 bases are shared with TRBD2. This CDR3 is 13 amino acids long. Germline-derived CDR1 and CDR2 are LNHNV and YYDKDF (reference sequence). After removal of 6 bases from V and 2 bases from J, the junction contained 2 bases not matched to a gene. CDR3 region: CATRASGAYEQYF. Here the CDR3 DNA reads TGTGCCACCAGGGCTAGCGGGGCCTACGAGCAGTACTTC.

The chain joins TRBV15 to TRBJ2-7; no clear D gene. This CDR3 has 15 residues. Germline V gives CDR1 LNHNV, CDR2 YYDKDF (reference sequence). Trimming removed 5 bases at V and 0 bases at J, with 14 bases between. The CDR3 DNA is TGTGCCACCAGCCGGGCAGGCTCTATCTCCTACGAGCAGTACTTC. As protein: CATSRAGSISYEQYF.

The rearrangement joins TRBV5-4 to TRBJ1-4, with D maybe TRBD1 (5 bases). Germline V gene data show CDR1 as SGHNT and CDR2 as YYREEE (reference sequence). The CDR3 has 15 residues. V was cut by 4 bases and J by 7 bases, with 17 bases left in between. The CDR3 spells CASSTNGRGGEKLFF. The CDR3 nucleotides are TGTGCCAGCAGCACCAACGGACGGGGGGGTGAAAAACTGTTTTTT.

The chain is built from TRBV4-2 and TRBJ2-2, with a tentative D call TRBD2 (5 bases). The CDR3 sequence is 16 residues long. Between the trimmed V and J ends, which lost 4 bases and 4 bases, there was a span of 16 bases. The germline V gene encodes CDR1 LGHNA and CDR2 YNFKEQ. The DNA for the CDR3 is TGTGCCAGCAGCCCCCCGGCGGGTATCCGCACCGGGGAGCTGTTTTTT. Protein: CASSPPAGIRTGELFF.

The chain has TRBV30 and TRBJ2-7; 7 positions agree with TRBD2. Germline trimming cut 4 bases from V and 7 bases from J; bases unmatched to any gene: 13. The CDR3 sequence is 14 residues long. Germline CDR1 is GTSNPN and CDR2 is SVGIG (reference sequence). The CDR3 loop reads CAWTPGGVPWEQYF. CDR3 nucleotides: TGTGCCTGGACCCCTGGGGGGGTCCCATGGGAGCAGTACTTC.

The chain has TRBV5-1 and TRBJ2-2; no firm D call. This CDR3 comprises 13 residues. The V gene's germline CDR1 is SGHRS and CDR2 YFSETQ. Between the trimmed V and J ends, which lost 5 bases and 4 bases, there was a span of 9 bases. Here the CDR3 DNA reads TGCGCCAGCAGGAAAGACACCACCGGGGAGCTGTTTTTT. Translated: CASRKDTTGELFF.

The chain uses TRBV5-5 and TRBJ2-1; the D is unclear. CDR1 and CDR2 (germline): SGHKS, YYEKEE (reference sequence). CDR3 length: 17 residues. V lost 0 bases, J lost 0 bases, and 13 bases lay in between. The CDR3 loop reads CASSLVLGQSSYNEQFF. The CDR3 DNA is TGTGCCAGCAGCTTGGTCCTAGGGCAGAGCTCCTACAATGAGCAGTTCTTC.

V is TRBV15 and J is TRBJ2-1; a possible D gene is TRBD2 (5 bases). Trimming removed 0 bases from V and 9 bases from J, with 18 bases in between. The germline CDR1 and CDR2 sequences are LNHNV and YYDKDF (reference sequence). This CDR3 has 16 amino acids. The chain's CDR3 is CATSRDTSGGPGEQFF. The CDR3 region has the DNA TGTGCCACCAGCAGAGATACCTCCGGCGGGCCGGGTGAGCAGTTCTTC.

V is TRBV6-1 and J is TRBJ2-7, with a weak D call TRBD1 (6 bases). Germline V lookup: CDR1 MNHNS, CDR2 SASEGT. The CDR3 loop spans 15 amino acids. Trimming removed 5 bases at V and 1 base at J, with 15 bases between. The CDR3 reads CASSLRQVASYEQYF. The CDR3, as DNA: TGTGCCAGCAGTCTGAGACAGGTTGCGTCCTACGAGCAGTACTTC.

This clone was found many times. Other DNA sequences from this sample encode an identical CDR3 as well. V and J are TRBV27 and TRBJ1-2; the D gene is possibly TRBD1 (5 bases). Germline V gives CDR1 MNHEY, CDR2 SMNVEV (reference sequence). V lost 4 bases, J lost 5 bases, and 14 bases lay in between. This CDR3 region has 14 residues. The DNA for the CDR3 is TGTGCCAGCAGTTGGGGGGTAGGCCGGTATGGCTACACCTTC. Translation: CASSWGVGRYGYTF.

This clone was recorded a few times. CDR3 region: CASSSGGTSSTGELFF. As DNA, the CDR3 is TGTGCCAGCAGCTCGGGGGGGACTAGCAGCACCGGGGAGCTGTTTTTT. The chain carries TRBV7-9 and TRBJ2-2; 9 nucleotides agree with TRBD2. The V segment lost 4 bases and the J segment 4 bases; nucleotides outside the gene matches: 7. The CDR3 has 16 residues. Germline V gene data show CDR1 as SEHNR and CDR2 as FQNEAQ (reference sequence).